This T cell receptor (beta chain) was observed in a study of OX40 agonist ivuxolimab in advanced cancers. The CDR3 loop spans 12 amino acids. Per the germline V gene, CDR1 is MDHEN and CDR2 is SYDVKM. Trimming stripped 7 bases from V and 3 bases from J, with 9 bases between. The repertoire was sequenced with immunoSEQ multiplex PCR; TCRdb's copy has only in-frame clones and lacks some. This repertoire shows roughly 71,000 clones, approximately 90% found once; its top ten account for around 0.53%. The chain is built from TRBV28 and TRBJ1-1; D might be TRBD1 (5 bases). The TCR sequence derives from an adult with an advanced solid tumor such as melanoma, head and neck, liver or kidney cancer. Sequences were derived from CD4+ or CD8+ T cells sorted from blood, sampled in a trial of the OX40 agonist ivuxolimab. CDR3 DNA sequence: TGTGCCAGCACCCTGGGGGACACTGAAGCTTTCTTT. It specifies CASTLGDTEAFF. The whole variable domain, remainder taken from reference TRBV28 and TRBJ1-1, is DVKVTQSSRYLVKRTGEKVFLECVQDMDHENMFWYRQDPGLGLRLIYFSYDVKMKEKGDIPEGYSVSREKKERFSLILESASTNQTSMYLCASTLGDTEAFFGQGTRLTVV.